This is a list of T cell receptor beta chains from one sample in a study of T cells after yellow fever vaccination. TCRdb re-called the 5' RACE reads with MiXCR, one entry per CDR3 protein. Of fewer than 350,000 distinct CDR3 sequences listed, approximately 4.5% are singletons. Sequences were derived from PBMCs, sampled 15 days after the yellow fever booster vaccination. Source of these receptors: a man aged 18 to 29 who received the YFV17D yellow fever vaccine. Each CDR3 is given with its conserved first and last residue. The order of the fields is V gene, J gene, clone size, D gene, CDR3 DNA, CDR3 protein. A D gene is named only where the DNA matches it firmly. Some rows mark clone size as missing; the rest say once, few, many or name a class of expanded clone.

V gene: TRBV4-1; J gene: TRBJ2-3; clone size: few; D gene: TRBD2; CDR3 DNA: TGCGCCAGCAGCCAAGGACTAGCGGGGACGGATCTTGGAGATACGCAGTATTTT; CDR3 protein: CASSQGLAGTDLGDTQYF
V gene: TRBV2; J gene: TRBJ2-3; clone size: few; D gene: .; CDR3 DNA: TGTGCCAGCGAGGCGGCAAGGACAGCGGCCGAAGATACGCAGTATTTT; CDR3 protein: CASEAARTAAEDTQYF
V gene: TRBV9; J gene: TRBJ1-6; clone size: .; D gene: .; CDR3 DNA: TGTGCCAGCAGCGACAGGACCTATAATTCACCCCTCCACTTT; CDR3 protein: CASSDRTYNSPLHF
V gene: TRBV3-1; J gene: TRBJ1-3; clone size: .; D gene: TRBD1; CDR3 DNA: TGTGCCAGCAGCGGACAGGGCCGAAACACCATATATTTT; CDR3 protein: CASSGQGRNTIYF
V gene: TRBV7-2; J gene: TRBJ2-1; clone size: many; D gene: TRBD2; CDR3 DNA: TGTGCCAGCAGCCCGACTAGCGGGGGGCCCAAGCAGTTCTTC; CDR3 protein: CASSPTSGGPKQFF
V gene: TRBV5-4; J gene: TRBJ2-2; clone size: few; D gene: TRBD1; CDR3 DNA: TGTGCCAGCAGCTTGTTCTCGGCAGGGGGAGTCCCCGGGGAGCTGTTTTTT; CDR3 protein: CASSLFSAGGVPGELFF
V gene: TRBV7-6; J gene: TRBJ2-5; clone size: many; D gene: .; CDR3 DNA: TGTGCCAGCAGCTTAGTACCCAGGACTTACCAAGAGACCCAGTACTTC; CDR3 protein: CASSLVPRTYQETQYF
V gene: TRBV6-1; J gene: TRBJ2-1; clone size: .; D gene: .; CDR3 DNA: TGTGCCAGCAGTGCCCGCGGGCGGGGTAGCTCCTACAATGAGCAGTTCTTC; CDR3 protein: CASSARGRGSSYNEQFF
V gene: TRBV7-2; J gene: TRBJ1-4; clone size: many; D gene: .; CDR3 DNA: TGTGCCAGCAGACCAGACAGAACTAATGAAAAACTGTTTTTT; CDR3 protein: CASRPDRTNEKLFF
V gene: TRBV6-1; J gene: TRBJ1-5; clone size: many; D gene: .; CDR3 DNA: TGTGCCACCAAGACCGATTATAGCAATCAGCCCCAGCATTTT; CDR3 protein: CATKTDYSNQPQHF
V gene: TRBV12-3/TRBV12-4; J gene: TRBJ2-4; clone size: many; D gene: .; CDR3 DNA: TGTGCCAGCAGTTTGGCAGGGAAAAACATTCAGTACTTC; CDR3 protein: CASSLAGKNIQYF
V gene: TRBV6-6; J gene: TRBJ2-5; clone size: few; D gene: TRBD2; CDR3 DNA: TGTGCCAGCAGTTTTAGGACTAGCGGGGGGTTTCAAGAGACCCAGTACTTC; CDR3 protein: CASSFRTSGGFQETQYF
V gene: TRBV4-1; J gene: TRBJ2-5; clone size: many; D gene: .; CDR3 DNA: TGCGCCAGCAGCCAAAGCCTCATAAAGACCCAGTACTTC; CDR3 protein: CASSQSLIKTQYF
V gene: TRBV7-2; J gene: TRBJ1-5; clone size: many; D gene: .; CDR3 DNA: TGTGCCAGCAGCTTAACGTTCAATCAGCCCCAGCATTTT; CDR3 protein: CASSLTFNQPQHF
V gene: TRBV5-5; J gene: TRBJ1-4; clone size: many; D gene: .; CDR3 DNA: TGTGCCAGCAGCTCCACGGGGACTAATGAAAAACTGTTTTTT; CDR3 protein: CASSSTGTNEKLFF
V gene: TRBV5-1; J gene: TRBJ1-2; clone size: few; D gene: .; CDR3 DNA: TGCGCCAGCAGGCTTGAGGGGGGCGAATCCTATGGCTACACCTTC; CDR3 protein: CASRLEGGESYGYTF
V gene: TRBV7-3; J gene: TRBJ2-1; clone size: many; D gene: .; CDR3 DNA: TGTGCCAGCAGCTCCGGCCATGAGCAGTTCTTC; CDR3 protein: CASSSGHEQFF
V gene: TRBV20-1; J gene: TRBJ1-2; clone size: few; D gene: .; CDR3 DNA: TGCAGTGCTAGAGATTTCCACGGCTATGGCTACACCTTC; CDR3 protein: CSARDFHGYGYTF
V gene: TRBV4-2; J gene: TRBJ2-7; clone size: many; D gene: .; CDR3 DNA: TGTGCCAGCAGCCAAGATAAGTCGGTCCGGTGGTCCTACGAGCAGTACTTC; CDR3 protein: CASSQDKSVRWSYEQYF
V gene: TRBV7-2; J gene: TRBJ1-4; clone size: .; D gene: .; CDR3 DNA: TGTGCCAGCAGCTTAGCGGGTTGGGGAGCAACTAATGAAAAACTGTTTTTT; CDR3 protein: CASSLAGWGATNEKLFF
V gene: TRBV6-6; J gene: TRBJ2-7; clone size: few; D gene: .; CDR3 DNA: TGTGCCAGCAGTTACCCGGCCGGATACGAGCAGTACTTC; CDR3 protein: CASSYPAGYEQYF
V gene: TRBV7-2; J gene: TRBJ2-7; clone size: .; D gene: TRBD2; CDR3 DNA: TGTGCCAGCAGCCTGAGCGGGGGACACTCCTACGAGCAGTACTTC; CDR3 protein: CASSLSGGHSYEQYF
V gene: TRBV14; J gene: TRBJ2-7; clone size: few; D gene: TRBD1; CDR3 DNA: TGTGCCAGCAGCCCACTGGGACAGGGAGTCTACGAGCAGTACTTC; CDR3 protein: CASSPLGQGVYEQYF
V gene: TRBV11-2; J gene: TRBJ2-3; clone size: many; D gene: .; CDR3 DNA: TGTGCCAGCAGCTTACCGGGCCTCCTTGCAGATACGCAGTATTTT; CDR3 protein: CASSLPGLLADTQYF
V gene: TRBV12-3/TRBV12-4; J gene: TRBJ2-6; clone size: many; D gene: .; CDR3 DNA: TGTGCCAGCAGTTCCCGGGACCTTCTCTCTGGGGCCAACGTCCTGACTTTC; CDR3 protein: CASSSRDLLSGANVLTF
V gene: TRBV20-1; J gene: TRBJ2-2; clone size: many; D gene: .; CDR3 DNA: TGCAGTGCTAGAGGGGGGCGCGGTTACGGGGAGCTGTTTTTT; CDR3 protein: CSARGGRGYGELFF
V gene: TRBV2; J gene: TRBJ1-1; clone size: .; D gene: .; CDR3 DNA: TGTGCCAGCTTGGGACAGAACACTGAAGCTTTCTTT; CDR3 protein: CASLGQNTEAFF
V gene: TRBV5-5; J gene: TRBJ2-3; clone size: .; D gene: TRBD2; CDR3 DNA: TGTGCCAGCAGCGTGGGACTAGCGGAGAACACAGATACGCAGTATTTT; CDR3 protein: CASSVGLAENTDTQYF
V gene: TRBV4-1; J gene: TRBJ2-2; clone size: .; D gene: TRBD1; CDR3 DNA: TGCGCCAGCAGCGGACGAGACGGGACAGGAAACACCGGGGAGCTGTTTTTT; CDR3 protein: CASSGRDGTGNTGELFF
V gene: TRBV5-6; J gene: TRBJ2-3; clone size: many; D gene: .; CDR3 DNA: TGTGCCAGCAGCCAAGCAGGAAACACAGATACGCAGTATTTT; CDR3 protein: CASSQAGNTDTQYF
V gene: TRBV3-1; J gene: TRBJ2-5; clone size: .; D gene: TRBD2; CDR3 DNA: TGTGCCAGCAGCCAAGGGGCCTCGACTAGCGGACAAGAGACCCAGTACTTC; CDR3 protein: CASSQGASTSGQETQYF
V gene: TRBV5-4; J gene: TRBJ2-5; clone size: many; D gene: .; CDR3 DNA: TGTGCCAGCAGGGGGGACCCCGGCTCAGAGACCCAGTACTTC; CDR3 protein: CASRGDPGSETQYF
V gene: TRBV20-1; J gene: TRBJ2-1; clone size: .; D gene: .; CDR3 DNA: TGCAGTGCCGCTGACTTCGCGGCAGGGAGCGTAGATGAGCAGTTCTTC; CDR3 protein: CSAADFAAGSVDEQFF
V gene: TRBV2; J gene: TRBJ1-6; clone size: .; D gene: .; CDR3 DNA: TGTGCCAGCAGGGGGGGTACCTATAATTCACCCCTCCACTTT; CDR3 protein: CASRGGTYNSPLHF
V gene: TRBV5-6; J gene: TRBJ2-1; clone size: many; D gene: .; CDR3 DNA: TGTGCCAGCAGCTTCCGAGGGGGGGCCTGGAATGAGCAGTTCTTC; CDR3 protein: CASSFRGGAWNEQFF
V gene: TRBV4-2; J gene: TRBJ1-1; clone size: .; D gene: .; CDR3 DNA: TGTGCCAGCAGCCAAGAGACCTGGGGAACTGAAGCTTTCTTT; CDR3 protein: CASSQETWGTEAFF
V gene: TRBV25-1; J gene: TRBJ2-1; clone size: .; D gene: .; CDR3 DNA: TGTGCCAGCACTAAAGCGGTGGACAGAAGGAATGAGCAGTTCTTC; CDR3 protein: CASTKAVDRRNEQFF
V gene: TRBV5-1; J gene: TRBJ1-1; clone size: many; D gene: .; CDR3 DNA: TGCGCCAGCAGCTTGAGTGGCAGCGGGGACACTGAAGCTTTCTTT; CDR3 protein: CASSLSGSGDTEAFF
V gene: TRBV4-3; J gene: TRBJ2-7; clone size: .; D gene: TRBD1; CDR3 DNA: TGCGCCAGCAGCCAATTACAGGGGAAACGATACGAGCAGTACTTC; CDR3 protein: CASSQLQGKRYEQYF
V gene: TRBV24-1; J gene: TRBJ1-2; clone size: few; D gene: .; CDR3 DNA: TGTGCCACCAGTGATTGGGACGGTGACTATGGCTACACCTTC; CDR3 protein: CATSDWDGDYGYTF
V gene: TRBV6-6; J gene: TRBJ2-7; clone size: many; D gene: .; CDR3 DNA: TGTGCCAGCAGTTACGACGCTGCCGAGGCGGCGTTC; CDR3 protein: CASSYDAAEAAF
V gene: TRBV12-3/TRBV12-4; J gene: TRBJ1-6; clone size: .; D gene: .; CDR3 DNA: TGTGCCAGCAGTCCTAACGGTCATTCCCAGGGTCCCCTCCACTTT; CDR3 protein: CASSPNGHSQGPLHF
V gene: TRBV7-9; J gene: TRBJ1-6; clone size: few; D gene: .; CDR3 DNA: TGTGCCAGCAGCGCAACAGGCCTGAGCGGTTCACCCCTCCACTTT; CDR3 protein: CASSATGLSGSPLHF